This T cell receptor beta chain was identified in a study of cytomegalovirus exposure and HLA in healthy donors. Study results and limitations: One cluster of highly shared sequence variants probably arose as a sequencing artifact. In vitro assays verified that three CMV-associated chains recognized CMV antigens specifically. In the analysis, some V segments, TRBV6-2 and TRBV6-3 included, were excluded as indistinguishable.

Remarks on this clone: The antigen is not known.

The CDR3 sequence is 14 residues long. J was trimmed by 5 bases and V by 4 bases; bases with no gene match: 0. The germline gives CDR1 SEHNR, CDR2 FQNEAQ (reference sequence). The PCR had 60 Vbeta and 13 Jbeta primers. Profiled with immunoSEQ multiplex PCR; TCRdb holds only in-frame clones, not every one. Seen here are about 190,000 clones, about 80% observed once, and the top ten hold approximately 2%. This clonotype was sampled from a woman between 18 and 30 years old in good health and CMV-seropositive. Specimen: PBMCs. The chain joins TRBV7-9 to TRBJ2-5, with 14 bases identical to TRBD2. Here the CDR3 DNA reads TGTGCCAGCAGCTGGACTAGCGGGGGGGAGACCCAGTACTTC. Translation gives CASSWTSGGETQYF.